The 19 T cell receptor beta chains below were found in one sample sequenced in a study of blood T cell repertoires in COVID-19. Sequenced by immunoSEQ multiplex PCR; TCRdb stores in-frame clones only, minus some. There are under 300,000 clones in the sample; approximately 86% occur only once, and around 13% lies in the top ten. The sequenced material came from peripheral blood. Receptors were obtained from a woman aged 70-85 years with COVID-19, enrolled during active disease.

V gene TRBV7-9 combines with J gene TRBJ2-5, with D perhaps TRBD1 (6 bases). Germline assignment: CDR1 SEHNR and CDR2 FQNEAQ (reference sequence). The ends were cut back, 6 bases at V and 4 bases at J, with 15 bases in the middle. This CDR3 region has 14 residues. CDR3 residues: CASRNGQLGETQYF. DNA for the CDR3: TGTGCCAGCAGAAACGGACAGCTGGGAGAGACCCAGTACTTC.

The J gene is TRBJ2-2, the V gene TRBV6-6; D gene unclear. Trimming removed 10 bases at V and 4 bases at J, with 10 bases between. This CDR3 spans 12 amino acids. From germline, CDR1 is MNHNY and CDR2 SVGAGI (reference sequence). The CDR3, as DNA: TGTGCCATGAGACTCTTCACCGGGGAGCTGTTTTTT. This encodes CAMRLFTGELFF.

Here the CDR3 reads CASNTNRGVYGYTF. CDR3 sequence (DNA): TGTGCCAGCAATACAAACAGGGGAGTCTATGGCTACACCTTC. The chain couples TRBV28 to TRBJ1-2, with TRBD1 identical over 7 bases. Germline CDR1 and CDR2: MDHEN and SYDVKM. The V gene end was trimmed by 7 bases and the J gene end by 4 bases; junction bases not matched to a gene: 9. This CDR3 has 14 amino acids.

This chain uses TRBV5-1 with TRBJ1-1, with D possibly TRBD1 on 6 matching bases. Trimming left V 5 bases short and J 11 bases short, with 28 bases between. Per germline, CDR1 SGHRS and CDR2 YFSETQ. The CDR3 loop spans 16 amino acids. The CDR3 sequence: CASRSGGGRLTMNAFF. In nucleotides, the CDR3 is TGCGCCAGCAGGTCAGGCGGGGGGCGACTAACAATGAACGCTTTCTTT.

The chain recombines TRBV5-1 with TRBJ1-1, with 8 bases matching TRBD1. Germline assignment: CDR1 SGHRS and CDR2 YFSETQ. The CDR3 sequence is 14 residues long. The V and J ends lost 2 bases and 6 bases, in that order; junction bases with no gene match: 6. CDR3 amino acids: CASSLNSRGPEAFF. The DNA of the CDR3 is TGCGCCAGCAGCTTAAACTCCAGGGGGCCTGAAGCTTTCTTT. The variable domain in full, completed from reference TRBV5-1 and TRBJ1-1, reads KAGVTQTPRYLIKTRGQQVTLSCSPISGHRSVSWYQQTPGQGLQFLFEYFSETQRNKGNFPGRFSGRQFSNSRSEMNVSTLELGDSALYLCASSLNSRGPEAFFGQGTRLTVV.

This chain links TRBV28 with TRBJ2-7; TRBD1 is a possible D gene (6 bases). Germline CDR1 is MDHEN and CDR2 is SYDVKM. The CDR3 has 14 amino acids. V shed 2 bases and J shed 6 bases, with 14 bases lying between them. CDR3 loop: CASSLQVGAPEQYF. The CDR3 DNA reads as TGTGCCAGCAGTTTACAGGTGGGGGCGCCCGAGCAGTACTTC.

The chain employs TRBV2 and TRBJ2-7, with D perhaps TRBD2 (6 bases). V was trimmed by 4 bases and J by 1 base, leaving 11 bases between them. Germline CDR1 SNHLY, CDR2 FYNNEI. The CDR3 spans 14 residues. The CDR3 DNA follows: TGTGCCAGCAGTGGACCGGGAGCATCCTACGAGCAGTACTTC. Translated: CASSGPGASYEQYF.

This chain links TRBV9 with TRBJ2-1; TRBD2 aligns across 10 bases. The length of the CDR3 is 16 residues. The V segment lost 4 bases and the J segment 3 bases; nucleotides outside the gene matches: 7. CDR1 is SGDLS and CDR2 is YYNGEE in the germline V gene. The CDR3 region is CASSHPQRGGYNEQFF. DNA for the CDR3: TGTGCCAGCAGCCACCCCCAGCGGGGGGGCTACAATGAGCAGTTCTTC.

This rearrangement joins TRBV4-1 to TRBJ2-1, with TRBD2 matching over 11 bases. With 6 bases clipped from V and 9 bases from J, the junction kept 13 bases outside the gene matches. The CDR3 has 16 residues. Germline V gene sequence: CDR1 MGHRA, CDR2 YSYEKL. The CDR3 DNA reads TGCGCCAGCAGGGGAATAGGGACTAGCGGATGGAGTGAGCAGTTCTTC. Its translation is CASRGIGTSGWSEQFF.

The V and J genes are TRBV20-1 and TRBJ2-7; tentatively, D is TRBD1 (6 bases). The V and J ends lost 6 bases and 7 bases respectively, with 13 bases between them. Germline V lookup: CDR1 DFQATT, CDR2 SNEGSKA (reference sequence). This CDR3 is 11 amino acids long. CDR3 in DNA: TGCAGTGCCGGGACACCGCGGGAGCAGTACTTC. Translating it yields CSAGTPREQYF.

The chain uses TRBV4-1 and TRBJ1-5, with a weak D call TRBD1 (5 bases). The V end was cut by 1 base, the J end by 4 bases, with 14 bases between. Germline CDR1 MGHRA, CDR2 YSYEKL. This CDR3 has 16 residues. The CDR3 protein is CASSQGRDSPNQPQHF. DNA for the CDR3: TGCGCCAGCAGCCAAGGTCGAGACAGCCCTAATCAGCCCCAGCATTTT.

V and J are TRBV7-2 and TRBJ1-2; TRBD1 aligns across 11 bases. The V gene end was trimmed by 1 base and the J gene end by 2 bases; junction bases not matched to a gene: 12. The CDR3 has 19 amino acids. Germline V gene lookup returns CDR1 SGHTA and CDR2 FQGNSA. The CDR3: CASSLEARTGGRSNYGYTF. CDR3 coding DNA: TGTGCCAGCAGCTTAGAAGCTAGGACAGGGGGCAGGTCAAACTATGGCTACACCTTC.

The DNA of the CDR3 is TGCGCCAGCAGCCAAATCGGGAGGGGAAGGGAGACTGAAGCTTTCTTT. It encodes CASSQIGRGRETEAFF. This rearrangement joins TRBV4-1 to TRBJ1-1; D might be TRBD1 (5 bases). The CDR3 consists of 16 residues. The V end was cut by 2 bases, the J end by 5 bases, with 18 bases between. The germline V gene encodes CDR1 MGHRA and CDR2 YSYEKL.

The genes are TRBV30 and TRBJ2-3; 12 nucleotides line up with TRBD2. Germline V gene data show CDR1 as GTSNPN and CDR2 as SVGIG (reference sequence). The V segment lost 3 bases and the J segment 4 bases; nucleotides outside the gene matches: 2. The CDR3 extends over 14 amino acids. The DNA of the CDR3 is TGTGCCTGGAGGTCTAGCGGGGGGGCAGATACGCAGTATTTT. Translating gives CAWRSSGGADTQYF.

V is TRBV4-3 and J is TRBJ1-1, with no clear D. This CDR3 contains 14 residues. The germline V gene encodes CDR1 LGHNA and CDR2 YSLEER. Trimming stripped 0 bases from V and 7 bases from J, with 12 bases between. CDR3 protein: CASSQDRLTGEAFF. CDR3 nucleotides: TGCGCCAGCAGCCAAGACCGATTAACCGGTGAAGCTTTCTTT.

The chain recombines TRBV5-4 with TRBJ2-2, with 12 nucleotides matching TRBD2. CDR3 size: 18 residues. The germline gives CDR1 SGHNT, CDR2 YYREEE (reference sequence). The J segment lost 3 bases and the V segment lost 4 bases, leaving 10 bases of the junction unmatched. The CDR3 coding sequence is TGTGCCAGCAGCCCTTTTCTAGCGGGGGGGCTTGACACCGGGGAGCTGTTTTTT. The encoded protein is CASSPFLAGGLDTGELFF.

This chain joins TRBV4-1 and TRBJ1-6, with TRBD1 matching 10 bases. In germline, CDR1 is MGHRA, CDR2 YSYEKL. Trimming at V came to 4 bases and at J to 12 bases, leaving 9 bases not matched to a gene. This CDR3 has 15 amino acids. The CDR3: CASSPGQGQELPLHF. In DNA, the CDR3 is TGCGCCAGCAGCCCGGGACAGGGGCAGGAGTTACCCCTCCACTTT.

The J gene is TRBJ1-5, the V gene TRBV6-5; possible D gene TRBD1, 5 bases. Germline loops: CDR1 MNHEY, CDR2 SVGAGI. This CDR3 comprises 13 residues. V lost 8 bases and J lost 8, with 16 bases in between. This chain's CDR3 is CASHARQTEPQHF. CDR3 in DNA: TGTGCCAGCCATGCGCGACAGACGGAGCCCCAGCATTTT.

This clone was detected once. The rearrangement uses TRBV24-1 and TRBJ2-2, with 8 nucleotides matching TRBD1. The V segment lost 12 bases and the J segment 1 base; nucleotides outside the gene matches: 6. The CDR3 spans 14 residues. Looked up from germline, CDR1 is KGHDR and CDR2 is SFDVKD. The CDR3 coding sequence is TGTGCCGCCCGGGACAGGCTGAACACCGGGGAGCTGTTTTTT. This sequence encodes CAARDRLNTGELFF.